This T cell receptor beta chain was sequenced for a study of T cell changes during pregnancy in multiple sclerosis. Germline CDR1 reads SGHAT; CDR2 reads FQDESV (reference sequence). The CDR3 has 15 amino acids. Trimming removed 0 bases at V and 0 bases at J, with 6 bases between. The data were produced by immunoSEQ multiplex PCR, yet TCRdb's version contains in-frame clones alone and is incomplete. The sample shows about 77,000 clones, 75% to 90% of them seen only once. This sequence originates from a female donor with multiple sclerosis, enrolled in a pregnancy study. V usage is TRBV11-1 and J usage is TRBJ2-1; D may be TRBD2 (5 bases). The specimen comprised peripheral blood, sampled before pregnancy. CDR3: CASSLAGSSYNEQFF. Written as DNA, the CDR3 is TGTGCCAGCAGCTTAGCGGGGAGCTCCTACAATGAGCAGTTCTTC.